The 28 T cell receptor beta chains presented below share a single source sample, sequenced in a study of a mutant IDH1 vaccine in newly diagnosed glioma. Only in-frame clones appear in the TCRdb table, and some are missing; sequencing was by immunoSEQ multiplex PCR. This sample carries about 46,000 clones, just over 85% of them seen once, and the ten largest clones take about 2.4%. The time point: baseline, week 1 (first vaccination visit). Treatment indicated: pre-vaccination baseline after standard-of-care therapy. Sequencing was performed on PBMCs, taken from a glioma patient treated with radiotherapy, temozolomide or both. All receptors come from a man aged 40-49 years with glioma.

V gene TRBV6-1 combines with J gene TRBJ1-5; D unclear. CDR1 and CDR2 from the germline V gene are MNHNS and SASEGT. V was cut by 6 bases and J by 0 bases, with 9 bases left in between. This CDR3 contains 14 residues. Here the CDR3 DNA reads TGTGCCAGCAGCGGACGGGTTAGCAATCAGCCCCAGCATTTT. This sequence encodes CASSGRVSNQPQHF.

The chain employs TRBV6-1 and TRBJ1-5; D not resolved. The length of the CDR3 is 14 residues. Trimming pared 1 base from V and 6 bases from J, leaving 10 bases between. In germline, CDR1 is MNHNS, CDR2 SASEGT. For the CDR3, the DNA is TGTGCCAGCAGTGAAGGCAGGACCAGTCAGCCCCAGCATTTT. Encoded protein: CASSEGRTSQPQHF.

This chain's CDR3 is CASSAGGTSGSSEQFF. The CDR3 DNA reads TGTGCCAGCAGCGCAGGGGGGACTAGCGGGAGTTCTGAGCAGTTCTTC. The chain combines TRBV9 with TRBJ2-1; TRBD2 matches 14 bases. V was pared by 3 bases and J by 9 bases, with 8 bases of the junction left unmatched. Germline V CDR1 and CDR2: SGDLS, YYNGEE. The CDR3 has 16 amino acids. Variable domain in full (rest from reference TRBV9 and TRBJ2-1): DSGVTQTPKHLITATGQRVTLRCSPRSGDLSVYWYQQSLDQGLQFLIQYYNGEERAKGNILERFSAQQFPDLHSELNLSSLELGDSALYFCASSAGGTSGSSEQFFGPGTRLTVL.

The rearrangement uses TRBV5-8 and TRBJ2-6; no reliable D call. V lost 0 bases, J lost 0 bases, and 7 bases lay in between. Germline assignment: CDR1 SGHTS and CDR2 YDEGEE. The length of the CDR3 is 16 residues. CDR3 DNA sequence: TGTGCCAGCAGCTTGGCCCGATTCTCTGGGGCCAACGTCCTGACTTTC. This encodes CASSLARFSGANVLTF.

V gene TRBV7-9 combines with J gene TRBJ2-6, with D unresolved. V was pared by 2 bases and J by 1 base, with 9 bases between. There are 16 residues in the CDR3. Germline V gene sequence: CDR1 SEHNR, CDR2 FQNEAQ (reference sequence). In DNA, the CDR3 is TGTGCCAGCAGCTTAATCGATAGTTCTGGGGCCAACGTCCTGACTTTC. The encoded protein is CASSLIDSSGANVLTF. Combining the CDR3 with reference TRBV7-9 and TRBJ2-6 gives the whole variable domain DTGVSQNPRHKITKRGQNVTFRCDPISEHNRLYWYRQTLGQGPEFLTYFQNEAQLEKSRLLSDRFSAERPKGSFSTLEIQRTEQGDSAMYLCASSLIDSSGANVLTFGAGSRLTVL.

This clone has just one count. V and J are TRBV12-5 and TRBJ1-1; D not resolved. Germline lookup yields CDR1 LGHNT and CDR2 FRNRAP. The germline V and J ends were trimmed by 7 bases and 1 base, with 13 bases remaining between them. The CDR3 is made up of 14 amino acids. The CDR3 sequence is CASAGIIQNTEAFF. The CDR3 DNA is TGTGCTAGTGCGGGGATTATTCAGAACACTGAAGCTTTCTTT.

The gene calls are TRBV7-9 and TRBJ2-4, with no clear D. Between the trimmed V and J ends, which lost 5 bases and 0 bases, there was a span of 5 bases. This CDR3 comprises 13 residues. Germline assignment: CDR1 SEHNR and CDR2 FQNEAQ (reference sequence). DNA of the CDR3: TGTGCCAGCAGCCCGCTAGCCAAAAACATTCAGTACTTC. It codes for CASSPLAKNIQYF.

As DNA, the CDR3 is TGCAGCGGGGGGGTCGGGGACTATGGCTACACCTTC. It encodes CSGGVGDYGYTF. The chain employs TRBV29-1 and TRBJ1-2; maybe TRBD1 (5 bases). V was cut by 7 bases and J by 3 bases, with 12 bases left in between. The CDR3 loop spans 12 amino acids. Germline V gives CDR1 SQVTM, CDR2 ANQGSEA.

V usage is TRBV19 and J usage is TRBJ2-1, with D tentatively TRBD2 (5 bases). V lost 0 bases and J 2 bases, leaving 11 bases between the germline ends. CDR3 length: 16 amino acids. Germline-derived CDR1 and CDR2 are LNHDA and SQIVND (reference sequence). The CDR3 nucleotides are TGTGCCAGTAGTATAGATCCCGGGAATGCCTACAATGAGCAGTTCTTC. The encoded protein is CASSIDPGNAYNEQFF.

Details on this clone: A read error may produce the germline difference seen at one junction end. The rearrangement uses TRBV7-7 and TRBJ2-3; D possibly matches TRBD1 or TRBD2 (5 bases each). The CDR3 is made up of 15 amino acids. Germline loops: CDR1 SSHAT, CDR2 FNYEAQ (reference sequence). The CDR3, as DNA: TGTGCTAGCAGCTTACAGGTGGGACGCACAGATACGCAGTATTTT. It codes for CASSLQVGRTDTQYF.

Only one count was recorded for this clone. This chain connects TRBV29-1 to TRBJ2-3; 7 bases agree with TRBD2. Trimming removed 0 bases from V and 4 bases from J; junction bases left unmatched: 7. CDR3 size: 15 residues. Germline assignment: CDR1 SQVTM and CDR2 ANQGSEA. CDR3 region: CSVEDSGRAPDTQYF. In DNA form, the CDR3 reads TGCAGCGTTGAAGATTCGGGGAGGGCCCCAGATACGCAGTATTTT.

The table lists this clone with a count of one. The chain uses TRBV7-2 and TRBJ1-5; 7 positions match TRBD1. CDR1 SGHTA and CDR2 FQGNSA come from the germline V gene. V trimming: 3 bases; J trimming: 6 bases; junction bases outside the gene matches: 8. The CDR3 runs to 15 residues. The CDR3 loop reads CASSFPGGGGQPQHF. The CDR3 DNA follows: TGTGCCAGCAGCTTTCCGGGAGGGGGCGGTCAGCCCCAGCATTTT.

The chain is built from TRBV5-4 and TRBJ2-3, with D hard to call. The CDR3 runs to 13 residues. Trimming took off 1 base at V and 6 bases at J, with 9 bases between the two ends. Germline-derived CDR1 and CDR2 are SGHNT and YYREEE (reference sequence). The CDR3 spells CASSLIARDTQYF. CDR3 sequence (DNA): TGTGCCAGCAGCTTGATCGCGAGGGATACGCAGTATTTT.

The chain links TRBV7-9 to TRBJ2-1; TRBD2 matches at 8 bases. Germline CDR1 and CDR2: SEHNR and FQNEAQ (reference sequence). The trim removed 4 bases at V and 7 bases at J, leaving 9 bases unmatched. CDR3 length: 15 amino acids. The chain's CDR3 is CASSSPGLVGNEQFF. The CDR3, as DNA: TGTGCCAGCAGCTCCCCGGGACTAGTAGGGAATGAGCAGTTCTTC.

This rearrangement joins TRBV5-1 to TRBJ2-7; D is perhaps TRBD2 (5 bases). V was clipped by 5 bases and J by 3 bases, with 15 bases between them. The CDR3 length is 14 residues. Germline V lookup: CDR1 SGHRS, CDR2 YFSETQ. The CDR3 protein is CASSLQAGVYEQYF. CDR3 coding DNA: TGCGCCAGCAGTTTACAAGCCGGGGTCTACGAGCAGTACTTC.

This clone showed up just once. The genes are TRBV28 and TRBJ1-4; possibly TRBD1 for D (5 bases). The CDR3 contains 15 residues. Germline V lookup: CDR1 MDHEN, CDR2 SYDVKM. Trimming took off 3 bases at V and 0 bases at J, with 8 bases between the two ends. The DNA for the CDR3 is TGTGCCAGCAGTTTCCCGACAGCAACTAATGAAAAACTGTTTTTT. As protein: CASSFPTATNEKLFF.

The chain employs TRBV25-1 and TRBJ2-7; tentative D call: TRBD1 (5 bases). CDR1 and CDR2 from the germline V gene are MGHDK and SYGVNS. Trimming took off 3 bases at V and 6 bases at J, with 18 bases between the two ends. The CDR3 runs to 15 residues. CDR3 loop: CASSDIGQGAREQYF. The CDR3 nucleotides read TGTGCCAGCAGTGATATTGGGCAGGGTGCCCGCGAGCAGTACTTC.

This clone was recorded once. CDR3 in DNA: TGTGCCAGTAGACAAGGGACAGTGAACGGGGAGCTGTTTTTT. It translates to CASRQGTVNGELFF. The chain recombines TRBV19 with TRBJ2-2, with 7 bases that match TRBD1. The CDR3 sequence is 14 residues long. Germline V gene data show CDR1 as LNHDA and CDR2 as SQIVND (reference sequence). J lost 7 bases, V lost 6 bases, and 8 bases had no gene match.

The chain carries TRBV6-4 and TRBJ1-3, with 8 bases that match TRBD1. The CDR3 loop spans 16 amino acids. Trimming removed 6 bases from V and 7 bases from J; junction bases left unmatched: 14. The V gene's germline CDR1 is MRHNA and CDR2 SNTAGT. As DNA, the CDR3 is TGTGCCAGCAGGTCTAGACAGGGGCTGAGGGGGAACACCATATATTTT. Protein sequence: CASRSRQGLRGNTIYF.

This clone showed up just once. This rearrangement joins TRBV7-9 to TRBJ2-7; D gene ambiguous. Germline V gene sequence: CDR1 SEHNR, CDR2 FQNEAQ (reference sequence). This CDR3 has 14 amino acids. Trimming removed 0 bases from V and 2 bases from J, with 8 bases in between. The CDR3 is CASSLAFHPYEQYF. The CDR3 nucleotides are TGTGCCAGCAGCTTAGCGTTTCATCCCTACGAGCAGTACTTC. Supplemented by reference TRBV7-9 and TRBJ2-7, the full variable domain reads DTGVSQNPRHKITKRGQNVTFRCDPISEHNRLYWYRQTLGQGPEFLTYFQNEAQLEKSRLLSDRFSAERPKGSFSTLEIQRTEQGDSAMYLCASSLAFHPYEQYFGPGTRLTVT.

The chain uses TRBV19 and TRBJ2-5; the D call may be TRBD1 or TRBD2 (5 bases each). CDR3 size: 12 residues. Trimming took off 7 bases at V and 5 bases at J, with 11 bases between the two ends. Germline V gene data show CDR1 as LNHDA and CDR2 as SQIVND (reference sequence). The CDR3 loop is CASKGDLETQYF. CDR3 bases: TGTGCCAGTAAAGGGGACCTGGAGACCCAGTACTTC.

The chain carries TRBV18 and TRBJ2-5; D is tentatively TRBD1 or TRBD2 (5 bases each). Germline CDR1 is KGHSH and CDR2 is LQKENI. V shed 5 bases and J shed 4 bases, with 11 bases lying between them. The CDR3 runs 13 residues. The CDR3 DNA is TGTGCCAGCTCATCTGGGACGCCAGAGACCCAGTACTTC. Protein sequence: CASSSGTPETQYF.

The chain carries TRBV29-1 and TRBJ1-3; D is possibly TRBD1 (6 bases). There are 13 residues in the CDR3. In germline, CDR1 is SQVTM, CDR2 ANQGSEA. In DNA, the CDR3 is TGCAACCCGACAGGTCCCTCTGGAAACACCATATATTTT. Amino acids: CNPTGPSGNTIYF.

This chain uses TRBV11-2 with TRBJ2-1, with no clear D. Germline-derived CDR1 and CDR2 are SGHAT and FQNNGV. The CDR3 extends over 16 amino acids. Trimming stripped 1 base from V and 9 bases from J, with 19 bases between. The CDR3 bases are TGTGCCAGCAGCTTAGTACGGGCCGCAAGTCTAGGTGAGCAGTTCTTC. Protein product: CASSLVRAASLGEQFF. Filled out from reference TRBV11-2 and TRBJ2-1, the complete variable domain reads EAGVAQSPRYKIIEKRQSVAFWCNPISGHATLYWYQQILGQGPKLLIQFQNNGVVDDSQLPKDRFSAERLKGVDSTLKIQPAKLEDSAVYLCASSLVRAASLGEQFFGPGTRLTVL.

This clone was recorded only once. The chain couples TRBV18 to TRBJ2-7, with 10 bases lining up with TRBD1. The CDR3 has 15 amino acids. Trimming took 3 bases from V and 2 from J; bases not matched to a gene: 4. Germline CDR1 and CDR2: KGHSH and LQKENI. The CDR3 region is CASSPGQGPAYEQYF. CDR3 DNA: TGTGCCAGCTCACCGGGACAGGGGCCAGCCTACGAGCAGTACTTC.

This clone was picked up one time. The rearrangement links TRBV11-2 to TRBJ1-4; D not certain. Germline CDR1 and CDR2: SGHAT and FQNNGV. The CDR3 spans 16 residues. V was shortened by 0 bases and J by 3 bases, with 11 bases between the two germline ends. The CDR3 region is CASSLEIVASNEKLFF. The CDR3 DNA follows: TGTGCCAGCAGCTTAGAGATTGTGGCATCTAATGAAAAACTGTTTTTT. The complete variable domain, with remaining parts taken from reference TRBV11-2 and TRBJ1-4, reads EAGVAQSPRYKIIEKRQSVAFWCNPISGHATLYWYQQILGQGPKLLIQFQNNGVVDDSQLPKDRFSAERLKGVDSTLKIQPAKLEDSAVYLCASSLEIVASNEKLFFGSGTQLSVL.

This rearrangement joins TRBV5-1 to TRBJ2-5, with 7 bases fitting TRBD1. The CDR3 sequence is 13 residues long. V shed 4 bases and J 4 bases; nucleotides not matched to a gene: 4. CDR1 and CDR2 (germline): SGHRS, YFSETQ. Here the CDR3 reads CASSTGTAETQYF. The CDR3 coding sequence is TGCGCCAGCAGCACCGGGACAGCAGAGACCCAGTACTTC.

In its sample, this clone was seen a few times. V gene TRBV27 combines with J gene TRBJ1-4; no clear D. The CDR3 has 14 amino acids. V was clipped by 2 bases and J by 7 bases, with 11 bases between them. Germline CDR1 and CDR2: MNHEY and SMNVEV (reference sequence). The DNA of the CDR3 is TGTGCCAGCAGTTTAACCTGGTGGGGTGAAAAACTGTTTTTT. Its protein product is CASSLTWWGEKLFF.